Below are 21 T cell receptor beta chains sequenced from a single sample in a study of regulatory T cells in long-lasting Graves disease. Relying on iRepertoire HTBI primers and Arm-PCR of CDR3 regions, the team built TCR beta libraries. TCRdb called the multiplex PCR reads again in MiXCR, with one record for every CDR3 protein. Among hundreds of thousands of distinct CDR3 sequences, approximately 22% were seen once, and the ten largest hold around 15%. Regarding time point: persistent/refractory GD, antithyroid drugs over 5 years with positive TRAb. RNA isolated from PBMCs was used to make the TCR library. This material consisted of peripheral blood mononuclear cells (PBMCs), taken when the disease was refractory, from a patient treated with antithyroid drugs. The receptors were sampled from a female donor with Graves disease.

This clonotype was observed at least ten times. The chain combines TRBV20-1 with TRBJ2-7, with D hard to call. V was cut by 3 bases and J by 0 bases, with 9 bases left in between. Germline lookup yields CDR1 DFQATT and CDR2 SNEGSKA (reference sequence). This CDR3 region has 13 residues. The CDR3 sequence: CSASLVASYEQYF. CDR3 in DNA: TGCAGTGCTAGTTTGGTAGCCTCCTACGAGCAGTACTTC.

The CDR3 bases are TGTGCCAGCAGCTTAGGGGTTAATATCCGGGACAGTTCAGCTTTCTTT. This encodes CASSLGVNIRDSSAFF. The chain has TRBV7-2 and TRBJ1-1; 7 nucleotides agree with TRBD1. CDR1 and CDR2 from the germline V gene are SGHTA and FQGNSA. V dropped 1 base and J dropped 10; count of bases not matched to a gene: 15. This CDR3 has 16 amino acids. Together with reference TRBV7-2 and TRBJ1-1, the CDR3 gives the full variable domain: GAGVSQSPSNKVTEKGKDVELRCDPISGHTALYWYRQSLGQGLEFLIYFQGNSAPDKSGLPSDRFSAERTGGSVSTLTIQRTQQEDSAVYLCASSLGVNIRDSSAFFGQGTRLTVV.

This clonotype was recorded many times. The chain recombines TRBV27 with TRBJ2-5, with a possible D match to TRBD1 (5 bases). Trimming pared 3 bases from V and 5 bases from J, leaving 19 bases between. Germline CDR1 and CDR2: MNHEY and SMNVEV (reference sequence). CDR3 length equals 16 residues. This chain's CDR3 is CASSFGALLNRETQYF. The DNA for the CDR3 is TGTGCCAGCAGTTTTGGAGCGTTATTAAACAGGGAGACCCAGTACTTC.

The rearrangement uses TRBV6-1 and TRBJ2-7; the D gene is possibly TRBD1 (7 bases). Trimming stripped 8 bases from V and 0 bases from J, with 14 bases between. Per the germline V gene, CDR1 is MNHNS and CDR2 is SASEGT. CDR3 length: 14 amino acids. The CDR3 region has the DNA TGTGCCAGCCTACCAGGGGGGCCCTCCTACGAGCAGTACTTC. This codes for CASLPGGPSYEQYF.

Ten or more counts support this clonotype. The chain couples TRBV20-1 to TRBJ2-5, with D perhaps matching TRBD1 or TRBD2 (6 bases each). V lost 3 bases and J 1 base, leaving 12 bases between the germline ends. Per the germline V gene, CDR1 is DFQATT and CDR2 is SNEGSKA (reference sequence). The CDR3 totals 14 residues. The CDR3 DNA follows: TGCAGTGCTAGGATCCCGGGGGCCCAAGAGACCCAGTACTTC. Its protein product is CSARIPGAQETQYF.

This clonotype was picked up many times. As DNA, the CDR3 is TGTGCCAGCAGTTACTTGGGAGAGATTAACACTGAAGCTTTCTTT. Its translation: CASSYLGEINTEAFF. The rearrangement links TRBV6-2 or TRBV6-3 to TRBJ1-1; no clear D. The CDR3 is made up of 15 amino acids. The germline V gene encodes CDR1 MNHEY and CDR2 SVGEGT. V was clipped by 1 base and J by 2 bases, with 11 bases between them.

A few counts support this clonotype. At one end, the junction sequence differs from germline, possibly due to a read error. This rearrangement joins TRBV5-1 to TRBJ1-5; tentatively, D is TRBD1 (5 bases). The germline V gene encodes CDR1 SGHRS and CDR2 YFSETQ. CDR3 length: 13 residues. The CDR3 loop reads CTSKPGRNQPQHF. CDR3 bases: TGCACCAGCAAGCCGGGACGCAATCAGCCCCAGCATTTT.

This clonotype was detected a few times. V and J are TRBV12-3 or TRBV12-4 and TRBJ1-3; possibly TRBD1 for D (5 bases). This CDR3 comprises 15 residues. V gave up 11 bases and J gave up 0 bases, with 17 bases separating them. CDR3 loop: CAVAWGIGSGNTIYF. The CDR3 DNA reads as TGTGCCGTCGCATGGGGCATTGGCTCTGGAAACACCATATATTTT.

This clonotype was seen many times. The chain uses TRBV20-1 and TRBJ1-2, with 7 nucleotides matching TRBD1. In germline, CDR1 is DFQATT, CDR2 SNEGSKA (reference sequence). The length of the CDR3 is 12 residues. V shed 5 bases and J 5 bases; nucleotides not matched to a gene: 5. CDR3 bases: TGCAGTGCTGAGGACAGGCCTTATGGCTACACCTTC. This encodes CSAEDRPYGYTF.

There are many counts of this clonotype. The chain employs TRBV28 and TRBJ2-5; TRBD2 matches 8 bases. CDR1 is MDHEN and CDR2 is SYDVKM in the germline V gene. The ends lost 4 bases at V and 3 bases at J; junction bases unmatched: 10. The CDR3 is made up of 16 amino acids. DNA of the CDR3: TGTGCCAGCAGTTGGATGGAACTAGCGGAAAAAGAGACCCAGTACTTC. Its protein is CASSWMELAEKETQYF.

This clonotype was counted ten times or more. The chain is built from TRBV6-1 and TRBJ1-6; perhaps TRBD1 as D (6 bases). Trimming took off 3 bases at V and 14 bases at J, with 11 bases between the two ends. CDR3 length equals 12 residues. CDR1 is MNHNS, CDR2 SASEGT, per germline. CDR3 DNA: TGTGCCAGCAGTGACCCAGGGGAGACCCTCCACTTT. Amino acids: CASSDPGETLHF.

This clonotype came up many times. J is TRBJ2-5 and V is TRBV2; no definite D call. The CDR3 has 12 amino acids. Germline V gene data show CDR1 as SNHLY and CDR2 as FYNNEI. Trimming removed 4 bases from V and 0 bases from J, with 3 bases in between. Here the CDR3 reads CASSAYQETQYF. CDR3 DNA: TGTGCCAGCAGTGCTTACCAAGAGACCCAGTACTTC.

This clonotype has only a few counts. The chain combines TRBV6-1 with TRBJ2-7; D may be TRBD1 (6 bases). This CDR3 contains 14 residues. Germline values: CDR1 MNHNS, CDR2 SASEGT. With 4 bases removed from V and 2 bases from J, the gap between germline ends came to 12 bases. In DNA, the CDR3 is TGTGCCAGCAGTGGGGGGACAAAGGCCTACGAGCAGTACTTC. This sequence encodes CASSGGTKAYEQYF.

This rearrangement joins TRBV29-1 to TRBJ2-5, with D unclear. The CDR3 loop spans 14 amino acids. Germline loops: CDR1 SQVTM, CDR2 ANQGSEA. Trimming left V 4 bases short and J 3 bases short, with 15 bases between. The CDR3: CSVVPSGREETQYF. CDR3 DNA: TGCAGCGTTGTGCCTTCCGGTCGTGAAGAGACCCAGTACTTC.

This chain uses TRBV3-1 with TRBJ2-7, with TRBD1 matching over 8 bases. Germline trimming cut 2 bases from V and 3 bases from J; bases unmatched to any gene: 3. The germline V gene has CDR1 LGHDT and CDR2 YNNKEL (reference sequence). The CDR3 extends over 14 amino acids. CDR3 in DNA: TGTGCCAGCAGCCAAATGACAGGGGACTACGAGCAGTACTTC. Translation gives CASSQMTGDYEQYF.

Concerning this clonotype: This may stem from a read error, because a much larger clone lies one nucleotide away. The CDR3 reads CAWMVQSRDGYTF. CDR3 coding DNA: TGTGCCTGGATGGTGCAGTCAAGGGATGGCTACACCTTC. The V and J genes are TRBV30 and TRBJ1-2; the D is unclear. CDR3 length: 13 amino acids. Germline V CDR1 and CDR2: GTSNPN, SVGIG (reference sequence). Deletions cut 4 bases from V and 6 bases from J, with 15 bases between.

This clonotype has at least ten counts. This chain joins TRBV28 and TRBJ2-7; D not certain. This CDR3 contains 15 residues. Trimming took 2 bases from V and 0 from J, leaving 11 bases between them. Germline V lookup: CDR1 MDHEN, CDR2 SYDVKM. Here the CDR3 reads CASSLSRQFSYEQYF. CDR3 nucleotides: TGTGCCAGCAGTTTAAGCCGTCAATTCTCCTACGAGCAGTACTTC.

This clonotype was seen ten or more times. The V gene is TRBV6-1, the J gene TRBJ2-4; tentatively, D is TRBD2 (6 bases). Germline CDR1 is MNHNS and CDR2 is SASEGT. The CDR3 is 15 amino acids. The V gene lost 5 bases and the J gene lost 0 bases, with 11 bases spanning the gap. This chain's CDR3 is CASSLWREAKNIQYF. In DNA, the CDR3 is TGTGCCAGCAGTCTGTGGCGGGAAGCCAAAAACATTCAGTACTTC.

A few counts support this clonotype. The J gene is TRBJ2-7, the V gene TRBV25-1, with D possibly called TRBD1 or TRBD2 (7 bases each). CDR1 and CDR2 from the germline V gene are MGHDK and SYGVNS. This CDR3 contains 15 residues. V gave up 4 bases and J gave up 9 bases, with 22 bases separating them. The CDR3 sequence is CASSGSVGGGAGQYF. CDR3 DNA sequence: TGTGCCAGCAGTGGATCGGTGGGAGGGGGCGCCGGGCAGTACTTC.

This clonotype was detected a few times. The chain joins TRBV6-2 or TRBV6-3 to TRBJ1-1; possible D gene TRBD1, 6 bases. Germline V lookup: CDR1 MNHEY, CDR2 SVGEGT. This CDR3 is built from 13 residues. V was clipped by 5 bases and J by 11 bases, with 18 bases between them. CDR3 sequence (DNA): TGTGCCAGCAGTGAATGGACGGGGGCGGGGGCTTTCTTT. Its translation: CASSEWTGAGAFF.

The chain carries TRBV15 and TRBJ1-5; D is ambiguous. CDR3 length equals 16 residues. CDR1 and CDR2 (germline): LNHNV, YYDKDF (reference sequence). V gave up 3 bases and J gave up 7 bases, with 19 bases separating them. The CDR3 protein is CATSSPRSGGYQPQHF. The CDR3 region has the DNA TGTGCCACCAGCAGTCCGAGATCGGGAGGGTACCAGCCCCAGCATTTT.